Listed below are T cell receptor beta chains from one sample, sequenced in a study of shared clonotypes between healthy human individuals. Sequenced by immunoSEQ multiplex PCR; TCRdb stores in-frame clones only, minus some. The sample lists under 600,000 clones; roughly four fifths were seen once. What was sequenced was PBMCs. All receptors derive from a woman aged 40 to 55 in good health. Some clones in this sample may be carry-over from other donors' samples. Both conserved end residues are part of each CDR3. Each record gives: V gene, D gene, J gene, clone size, CDR3 protein, CDR3 DNA. D genes are given only for firm matches. Not every row has a clone size; where given, it reads once, few, many or a size class.

TRBV27	TRBD1	TRBJ1-2	medium-sized	CASSLSQGVGYGYTF	TGTGCCAGCAGTTTATCGCAGGGGGTGGGCTATGGCTACACCTTC
TRBV28	TRBD1	TRBJ1-1	once	CASREQGAAEAFF	TGTGCCAGCAGGGAACAGGGGGCCGCTGAAGCTTTCTTT
TRBV5-1	TRBD1	TRBJ1-1	once	CASSLQGDTEAFF	TGCGCCAGCAGCCTACAGGGGGACACTGAAGCTTTCTTT
TRBV5-6	TRBD1	TRBJ2-5	.	CASSYRTGVFETQYF	TGTGCCAGCAGCTACCGGACAGGGGTTTTCGAGACCCAGTACTTC
TRBV7-9	TRBD2	TRBJ2-1	.	CASSSRGGRDNEQFF	TGTGCCAGCAGTTCGCGCGGGGGGCGAGATAATGAGCAGTTCTTC
TRBV2	.	TRBJ2-3	.	CASMGPPGTDTQYF	TGTGCCAGCATGGGCCCCCCTGGCACAGATACGCAGTATTTT
TRBV11-3	.	TRBJ2-1	.	CASSSRDSSYNEQFF	TGTGCCAGCAGCTCCCGGGACTCCTCCTACAATGAGCAGTTCTTC
TRBV2	.	TRBJ2-3	many	CASSEGPGVTDTQYF	TGTGCCAGCAGTGAAGGGCCAGGGGTCACAGATACGCAGTATTTT
TRBV13	TRBD2	TRBJ2-3	.	CASSFGTSGRGGTDTQYF	TGTGCCAGCAGCTTCGGGACTAGCGGGAGGGGGGGCACAGATACGCAGTATTTT
TRBV5-1	.	TRBJ1-1	.	CASSLVFRKDTEAFF	TGCGCCAGCAGCTTGGTTTTCCGGAAAGACACTGAAGCTTTCTTT